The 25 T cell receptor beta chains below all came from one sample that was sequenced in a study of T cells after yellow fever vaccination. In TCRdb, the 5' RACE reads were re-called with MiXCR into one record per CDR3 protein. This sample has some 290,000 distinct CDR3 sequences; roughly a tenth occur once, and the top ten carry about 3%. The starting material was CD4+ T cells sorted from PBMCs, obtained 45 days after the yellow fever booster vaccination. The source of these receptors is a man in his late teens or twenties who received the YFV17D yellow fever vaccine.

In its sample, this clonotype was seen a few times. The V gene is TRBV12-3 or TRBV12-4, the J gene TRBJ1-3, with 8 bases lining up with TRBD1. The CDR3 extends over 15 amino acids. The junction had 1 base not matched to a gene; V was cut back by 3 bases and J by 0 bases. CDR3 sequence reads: CASSFTGGSGNTIYF. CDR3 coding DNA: TGTGCCAGCAGTTTCACAGGGGGCTCTGGAAACACCATATATTTT.

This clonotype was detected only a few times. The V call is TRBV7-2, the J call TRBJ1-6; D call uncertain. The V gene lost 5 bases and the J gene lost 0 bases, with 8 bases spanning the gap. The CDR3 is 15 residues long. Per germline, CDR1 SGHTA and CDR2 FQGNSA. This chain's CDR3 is CASSPLGSYNSPLHF. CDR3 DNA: TGTGCCAGCAGCCCATTGGGCTCCTATAATTCACCCCTCCACTTT.

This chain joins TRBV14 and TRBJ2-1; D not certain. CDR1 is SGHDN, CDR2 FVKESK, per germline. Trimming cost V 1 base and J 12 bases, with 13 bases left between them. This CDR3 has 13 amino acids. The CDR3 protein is CASSQVPPMVQFF. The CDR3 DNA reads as TGTGCCAGCAGCCAAGTTCCCCCGATGGTGCAGTTCTTC. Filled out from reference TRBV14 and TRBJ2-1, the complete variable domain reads EAGVTQFPSHSVIEKGQTVTLRCDPISGHDNLYWYRRVMGKEIKFLLHFVKESKQDESGMPNNRFLAERTGGTYSTLKVQPAELEDSGVYFCASSQVPPMVQFFGPGTRLTVL.

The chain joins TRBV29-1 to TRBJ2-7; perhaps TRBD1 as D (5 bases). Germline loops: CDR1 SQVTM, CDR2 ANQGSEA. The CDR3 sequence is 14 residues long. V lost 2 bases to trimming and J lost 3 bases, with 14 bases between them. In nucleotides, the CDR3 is TGCAGCGTTGAACTACAGGCAAGTAACTACGAGCAGTACTTC. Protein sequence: CSVELQASNYEQYF.

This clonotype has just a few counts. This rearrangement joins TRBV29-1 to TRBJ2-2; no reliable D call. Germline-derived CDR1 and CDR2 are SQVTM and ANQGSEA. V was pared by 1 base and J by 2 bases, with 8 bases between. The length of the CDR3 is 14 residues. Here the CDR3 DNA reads TGCAGCGTTGAAGTTAGCTTAAACACCGGGGAGCTGTTTTTT. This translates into CSVEVSLNTGELFF.

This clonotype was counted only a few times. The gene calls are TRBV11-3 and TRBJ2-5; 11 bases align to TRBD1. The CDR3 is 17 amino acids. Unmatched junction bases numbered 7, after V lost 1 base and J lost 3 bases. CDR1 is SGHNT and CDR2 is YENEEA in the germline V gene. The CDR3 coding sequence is TGTGCCAGCAGCTTAGGATCGGGACAGGGGGAGGAAGAGACCCAGTACTTC. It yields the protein CASSLGSGQGEEETQYF.

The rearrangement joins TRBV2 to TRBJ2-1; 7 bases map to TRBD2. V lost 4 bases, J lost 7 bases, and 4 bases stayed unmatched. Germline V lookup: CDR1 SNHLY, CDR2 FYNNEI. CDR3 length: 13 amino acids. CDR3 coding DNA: TGTGCCAGCAGTGTACAACTAGCGAATGAGCAGTTCTTC. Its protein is CASSVQLANEQFF.

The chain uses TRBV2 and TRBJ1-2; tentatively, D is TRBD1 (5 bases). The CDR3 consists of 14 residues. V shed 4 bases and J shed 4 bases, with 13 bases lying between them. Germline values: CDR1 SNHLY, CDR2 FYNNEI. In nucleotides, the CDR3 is TGTGCCAGCAGTGCCCAGGGAGCGGGCTATGGCTACACCTTC. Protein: CASSAQGAGYGYTF.

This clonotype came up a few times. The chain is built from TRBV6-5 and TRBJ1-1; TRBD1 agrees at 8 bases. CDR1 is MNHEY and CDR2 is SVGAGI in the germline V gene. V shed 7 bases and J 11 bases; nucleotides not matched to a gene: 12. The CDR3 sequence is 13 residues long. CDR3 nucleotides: TGTGCCAGCATCCCGGGCCCCCGACAGGGGGCTTTCTTT. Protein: CASIPGPRQGAFF.

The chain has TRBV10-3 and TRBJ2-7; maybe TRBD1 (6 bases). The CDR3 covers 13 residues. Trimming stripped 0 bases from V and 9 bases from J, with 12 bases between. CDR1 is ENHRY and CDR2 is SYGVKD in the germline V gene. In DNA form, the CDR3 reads TGTGCCATCAGTGAGTCTCGAGGACAGATGCAGTACGTC. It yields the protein CAISESRGQMQYV.

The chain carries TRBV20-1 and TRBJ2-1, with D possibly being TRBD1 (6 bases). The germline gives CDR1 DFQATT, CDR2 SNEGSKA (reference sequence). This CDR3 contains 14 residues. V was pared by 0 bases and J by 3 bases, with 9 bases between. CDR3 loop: CSARERGIYNEQFF. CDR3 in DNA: TGCAGTGCTAGAGAGAGGGGGATCTACAATGAGCAGTTCTTC.

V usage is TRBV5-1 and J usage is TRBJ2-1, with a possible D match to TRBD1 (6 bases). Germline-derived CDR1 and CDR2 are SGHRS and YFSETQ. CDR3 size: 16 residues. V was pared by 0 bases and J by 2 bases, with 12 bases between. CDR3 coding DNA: TGCGCCAGCAGCTTGGCCGGAGAGGGGGCCTACAATGAGCAGTTCTTC. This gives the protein CASSLAGEGAYNEQFF.

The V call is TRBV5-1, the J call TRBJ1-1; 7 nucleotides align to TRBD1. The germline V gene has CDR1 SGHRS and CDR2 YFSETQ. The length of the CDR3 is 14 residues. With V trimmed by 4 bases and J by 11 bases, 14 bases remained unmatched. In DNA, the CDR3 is TGCGCCAGCAGCGGGGACGGGACAGCGCGCAGGGCTTTCTTT. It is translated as CASSGDGTARRAFF.

This chain's CDR3 is CASADRGERLGYGYTF. In nucleotides, the CDR3 is TGTGCCAGTGCCGACAGGGGTGAACGGTTGGGCTATGGCTACACCTTC. This chain connects TRBV19 to TRBJ1-2; 8 bases agree with TRBD1. Per the germline V gene, CDR1 is LNHDA and CDR2 is SQIVND (reference sequence). The ends lost 8 bases at V and 4 bases at J; junction bases unmatched: 15. The length of the CDR3 is 16 residues.

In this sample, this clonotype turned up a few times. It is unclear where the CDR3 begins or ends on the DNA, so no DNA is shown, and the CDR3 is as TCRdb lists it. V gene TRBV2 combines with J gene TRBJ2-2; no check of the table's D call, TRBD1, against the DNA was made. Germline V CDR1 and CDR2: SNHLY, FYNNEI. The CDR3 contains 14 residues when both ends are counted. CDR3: CASDRGGPGELFFF.

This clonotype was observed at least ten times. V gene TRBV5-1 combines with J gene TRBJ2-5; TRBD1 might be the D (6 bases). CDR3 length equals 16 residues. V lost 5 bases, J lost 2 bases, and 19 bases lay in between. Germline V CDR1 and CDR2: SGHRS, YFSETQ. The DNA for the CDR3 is TGCGCCAGCAGATTTCAGCCGGGACACCCTCAAGAGACCCAGTACTTC. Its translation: CASRFQPGHPQETQYF.

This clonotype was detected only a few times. CDR3 loop: CASSEYSGANVLTF. The CDR3 DNA follows: TGTGCCAGCAGCGAGTACTCTGGGGCCAACGTCCTGACTTTC. V gene TRBV9 combines with J gene TRBJ2-6; no firm D call. The CDR3 runs to 14 residues. Trimming shortened V by 3 bases and J by 0 bases, and 4 bases separated the two germline ends. Germline V gene sequence: CDR1 SGDLS, CDR2 YYNGEE.

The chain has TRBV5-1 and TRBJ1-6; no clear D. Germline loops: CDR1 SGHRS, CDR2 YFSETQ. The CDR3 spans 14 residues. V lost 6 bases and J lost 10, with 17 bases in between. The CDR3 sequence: CASKLRSAPSPLHF. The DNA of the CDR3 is TGCGCCAGCAAGCTCAGGTCTGCTCCCTCACCCCTCCACTTT.

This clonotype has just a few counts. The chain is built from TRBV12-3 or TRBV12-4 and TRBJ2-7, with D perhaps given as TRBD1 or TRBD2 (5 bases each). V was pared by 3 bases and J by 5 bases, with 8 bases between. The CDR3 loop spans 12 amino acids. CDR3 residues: CASSFWGNEQYV. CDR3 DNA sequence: TGTGCCAGCAGTTTTTGGGGGAACGAGCAGTACGTC.

DNA of the CDR3: TGTGCCAGCAGCTGGGACAGCAACTACGAGCAGTACTTC. It specifies CASSWDSNYEQYF. This chain joins TRBV5-5 and TRBJ2-7; 7 positions match TRBD1. The trim removed 3 bases at V and 3 bases at J, leaving 3 bases unmatched. The CDR3 sequence is 13 residues long. Germline V gene sequence: CDR1 SGHKS, CDR2 YYEKEE (reference sequence).

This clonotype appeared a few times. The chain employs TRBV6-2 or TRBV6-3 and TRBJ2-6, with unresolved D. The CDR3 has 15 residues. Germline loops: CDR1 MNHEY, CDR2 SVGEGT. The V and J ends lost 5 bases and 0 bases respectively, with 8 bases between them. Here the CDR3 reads CASSHESSGANVLTF. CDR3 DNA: TGTGCCAGCAGTCACGAGAGCTCTGGGGCCAACGTCCTGACTTTC.

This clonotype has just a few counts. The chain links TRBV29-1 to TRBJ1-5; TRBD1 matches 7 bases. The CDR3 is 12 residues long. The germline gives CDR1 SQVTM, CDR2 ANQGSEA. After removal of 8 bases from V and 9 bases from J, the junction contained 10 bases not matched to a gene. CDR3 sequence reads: CSYLDRAGPQHF. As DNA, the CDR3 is TGCAGCTACCTTGACAGGGCCGGGCCCCAGCATTTT.

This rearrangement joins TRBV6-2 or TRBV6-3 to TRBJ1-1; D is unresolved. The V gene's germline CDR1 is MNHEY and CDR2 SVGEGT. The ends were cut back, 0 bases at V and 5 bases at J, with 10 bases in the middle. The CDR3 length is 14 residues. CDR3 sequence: CASSYSDHGTEAFF. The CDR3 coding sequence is TGTGCCAGCAGTTACTCGGACCATGGGACTGAAGCTTTCTTT.

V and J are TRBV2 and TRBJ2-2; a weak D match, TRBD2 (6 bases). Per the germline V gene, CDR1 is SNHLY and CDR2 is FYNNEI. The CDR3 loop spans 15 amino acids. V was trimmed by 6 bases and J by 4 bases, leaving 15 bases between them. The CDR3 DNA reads TGTGCCAGCAGCCGGACTACCTTGAGCACCGGGGAGCTGTTTTTT. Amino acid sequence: CASSRTTLSTGELFF.

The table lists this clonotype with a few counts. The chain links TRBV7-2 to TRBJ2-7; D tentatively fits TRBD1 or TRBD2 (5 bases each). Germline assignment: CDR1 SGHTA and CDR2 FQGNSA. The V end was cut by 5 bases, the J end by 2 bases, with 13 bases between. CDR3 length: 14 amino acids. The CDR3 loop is CASSKPGTPYEQYV. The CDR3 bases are TGTGCCAGCAGCAAACCCGGGACGCCCTACGAGCAGTACGTC.